The 18 T cell receptor beta chains in this list originate from one sample, sequenced in a study of T cells in Graves' hyperthyroidism and ophthalmopathy. RNA transcripts were the template for amplifying TCR beta CDR3 regions. Researchers ran a first-round RT-PCR on the TCR CDR3 using the HTBI primer set. In TCRdb, the multiplex PCR reads were re-called with MiXCR into one record per CDR3 protein. This sample has about 600,000 distinct CDR3 sequences, with around 15% found just once. Sequenced material: blood. The receptors were gathered from a woman in her 40s with Graves' ophthalmopathy.

This clonotype appeared many times. The J gene is TRBJ1-5, the V gene TRBV7-6; 7 bases are a match to TRBD1. In germline, CDR1 is SGHVS, CDR2 FNYEAQ. J was trimmed by 4 bases and V by 6 bases; bases with no gene match: 12. The CDR3 covers 16 residues. The CDR3 DNA follows: TGTGCCAGCAGTCCTAGCGCGACAGGGCCTAATCAGCCCCAGCATTTT. It specifies CASSPSATGPNQPQHF.

This chain joins TRBV7-9 and TRBJ2-1, with a possible D match to TRBD2 (7 bases). The V gene's germline CDR1 is SEHNR and CDR2 FQNEAQ (reference sequence). The germline V and J ends were trimmed by 4 bases and 7 bases, with 23 bases remaining between them. This CDR3 is built from 17 residues. DNA for the CDR3: TGTGCCAGCAGCTCAAGGGGGGGCGGGGGCGCTGAGAATGAGCAGTTCTTC. Translation gives CASSSRGGGGAENEQFF. The whole variable domain, remainder taken from reference TRBV7-9 and TRBJ2-1, is DTGVSQNPRHKITKRGQNVTFRCDPISEHNRLYWYRQTLGQGPEFLTYFQNEAQLEKSRLLSDRFSAERPKGSFSTLEIQRTEQGDSAMYLCASSSRGGGGAENEQFFGPGTRLTVL.

This clonotype was recorded only once. The chain is built from TRBV6-1 and TRBJ2-5; TRBD2 is a possible D gene (6 bases). The assigned J gene may be wrong: the sequence end matches TRBJ2-1 better. Germline V gives CDR1 MNHNS, CDR2 SASEGT. The CDR3 contains 14 residues. This chain's CDR3 is CASTPLGTGETQFF. The DNA of the CDR3 is TGTGCCAGCACCCCCTTGGGAACGGGAGAGACCCAGTTCTTC.

This clonotype has a handful of counts. The V call is TRBV19, the J call TRBJ2-1, with 8 bases lining up with TRBD2. This CDR3 has 14 amino acids. V trimming: 2 bases; J trimming: 3 bases; junction bases outside the gene matches: 0. Germline CDR1 is LNHDA and CDR2 is SQIVND (reference sequence). CDR3 DNA: TGTGCCAGTAGTATAACTAGCGGCTACAATGAGCAGTTCTTC. Protein: CASSITSGYNEQFF. Combining the CDR3 with reference TRBV19 and TRBJ2-1 gives the whole variable domain DGGITQSPKYLFRKEGQNVTLSCEQNLNHDAMYWYRQDPGQGLRLIYYSQIVNDFQKGDIAEGYSVSREKKESFPLTVTSAQKNPTAFYLCASSITSGYNEQFFGPGTRLTVL.

In its sample, this clonotype was seen many times. In DNA, the CDR3 is TGCGCCAGCAGCTTGGAGCTAGCGGGCCCGTTTTTGACGCAGTATTTT. Its protein is CASSLELAGPFLTQYF. The V call is TRBV5-1, the J call TRBJ2-3; 8 bases map to TRBD2. The CDR3 is made up of 16 amino acids. The V and J ends lost 0 bases and 9 bases, in that order; junction bases with no gene match: 12. From germline, CDR1 is SGHRS and CDR2 YFSETQ.

The genes are TRBV5-5 and TRBJ2-3, with 9 bases that match TRBD2. This CDR3 has 13 residues. After removal of 2 bases from V and 10 bases from J, the junction contained 5 bases not matched to a gene. CDR1 is SGHKS and CDR2 is YYEKEE in the germline V gene (reference sequence). The CDR3 protein is CASSFGGGEAQYF. The CDR3 region has the DNA TGTGCCAGCAGCTTTGGCGGGGGGGAGGCGCAGTATTTT.

V and J are TRBV19 and TRBJ2-1; 7 nucleotides agree with TRBD1. Per the germline V gene, CDR1 is LNHDA and CDR2 is SQIVND (reference sequence). The CDR3 runs 15 residues. The V gene end was trimmed by 7 bases and the J gene end by 5 bases; junction bases not matched to a gene: 11. The CDR3 DNA is TGTGCCAGTAAAACTACCGGGACAGCTCACAATGAGCAGTTCTTC. It codes for CASKTTGTAHNEQFF.

This clonotype was picked up many times. This sequence joins TRBV5-5 and TRBJ1-1; weak D call: TRBD1 (5 bases). CDR1 and CDR2 (germline): SGHKS, YYEKEE (reference sequence). The V end lost 1 base, the J end lost 1 base, and 8 bases lay between the germline ends. CDR3 length: 14 residues. CDR3: CASSLSGTNTEAFF. The CDR3 DNA reads TGTGCCAGCAGCTTGTCCGGGACGAACACTGAAGCTTTCTTT.

This clonotype occurred a few times. This chain joins TRBV30 and TRBJ1-1; no firm D call. The CDR3 sequence is 13 residues long. CDR1 is GTSNPN, CDR2 SVGIG, per germline (reference sequence). The V gene lost 0 bases and the J gene lost 3 bases, with 8 bases spanning the gap. This CDR3 is CAWSVLQHTEAFF. The CDR3 DNA follows: TGTGCCTGGAGTGTACTTCAGCACACTGAAGCTTTCTTT.

The chain has TRBV4-1 and TRBJ2-5, with D tentatively TRBD2 (5 bases). The CDR3 contains 16 residues. Per germline, CDR1 MGHRA and CDR2 YSYEKL. V lost 5 bases and J 2 bases, leaving 18 bases between the germline ends. CDR3 loop: CASSFQLVPGQETQYF. The DNA for the CDR3 is TGCGCCAGCAGCTTCCAGCTCGTCCCGGGACAAGAGACCCAGTACTTC.

This clonotype was counted many times. The chain is built from TRBV28 and TRBJ1-2; perhaps TRBD1 as D (5 bases). The CDR3 runs 13 residues. V lost 5 bases, J lost 8 bases, and 15 bases lay in between. Germline V gene sequence: CDR1 MDHEN, CDR2 SYDVKM. The CDR3 region has the DNA TGTGCCAGCAGTACCGGGGCGCCCAGCGGCTACACCTTC. This encodes CASSTGAPSGYTF.

This clonotype appeared a few times. The chain recombines TRBV10-3 with TRBJ2-1, with 14 bases identical to TRBD2. The CDR3 is 17 residues long. Germline assignment: CDR1 ENHRY and CDR2 SYGVKD. The V segment lost 5 bases and the J segment 6 bases; nucleotides outside the gene matches: 9. The CDR3 spells CAISRISTSGRANEQFF. The DNA of the CDR3 is TGTGCCATCAGTCGAATTTCGACTAGCGGGAGGGCCAATGAGCAGTTCTTC.

This clonotype was counted a few times. The V and J genes are TRBV20-1 and TRBJ2-7; 8 nucleotides match TRBD1. With V trimmed by 8 bases and J by 2 bases, 11 bases remained unmatched. CDR1 and CDR2 (germline): DFQATT, SNEGSKA (reference sequence). The CDR3 sequence is 14 residues long. The CDR3 DNA reads as TGCAGTTTCCGACGGGACAGGATGCCCTACGAGCAGTACTTC. Residues: CSFRRDRMPYEQYF.

Only a few counts were recorded for this clonotype. The final CDR3 position lacks the conserved phenylalanine or tryptophan, pointing to a likely read error. The gene calls are TRBV5-1 and TRBJ1-5, with D possibly being TRBD1 (5 bases). Trimming left V 4 bases short and J 0 bases short, with 17 bases between. The CDR3 is 17 residues long. CDR1 is SGHRS and CDR2 is YFSETQ in the germline V gene. The CDR3 bases are TGCGCCAGCAGCCCGGGACGCCGCGACCATAGCAATCAGCCCCAGCATTTA. Protein product: CASSPGRRDHSNQPQHL.

This clonotype was counted only a few times. V is TRBV20-1 and J is TRBJ1-1; 7 positions match TRBD1. The ends lost 6 bases at V and 2 bases at J; junction bases unmatched: 6. The CDR3 has 13 residues. Germline V gene lookup returns CDR1 DFQATT and CDR2 SNEGSKA (reference sequence). The CDR3 region has the DNA TGCAGTGCCATTTGGACAGGCAACACTGAAGCTTTCTTT. It specifies CSAIWTGNTEAFF.

The chain uses TRBV29-1 and TRBJ2-2; possible D gene TRBD2, 5 bases. The CDR3 covers 13 residues. Per germline, CDR1 SQVTM and CDR2 ANQGSEA. Trimming left V 7 bases short and J 7 bases short, with 16 bases between. The chain's CDR3 is CSAWERDGGELFF. CDR3 nucleotides: TGCAGCGCTTGGGAACGGGATGGCGGGGAGCTGTTTTTT.

This clonotype has at least ten counts. The chain's CDR3 is CASSQGGDRVYNEQFF. For the CDR3, the DNA is TGTGCCAGCAGCCAAGGAGGGGACAGGGTTTACAATGAGCAGTTCTTC. The chain couples TRBV3-1 to TRBJ2-1; 9 bases fit TRBD1. The CDR3 has 16 residues. With V trimmed by 1 base and J by 4 bases, 5 bases remained unmatched. From germline, CDR1 is LGHDT and CDR2 YNNKEL (reference sequence).

The rearrangement uses TRBV30 and TRBJ1-2; 9 bases are a match to TRBD1. The CDR3 is 14 residues long. Per the germline V gene, CDR1 is GTSNPN and CDR2 is SVGIG (reference sequence). V lost 2 bases and J lost 4; bases outside the gene matches: 5. The chain's CDR3 is CAWSSQGAGYGYTF. The CDR3 region has the DNA TGTGCCTGGAGTTCACAGGGGGCCGGCTATGGCTACACCTTC.